The clone carrying this TCR beta chain was recorded once. As yet, its antigen is unknown. The length of the CDR3 is 15 residues. J lost 1 base, V lost 6 bases, and 6 bases had no gene match. Germline CDR1 is MNHNS and CDR2 is SASEGT. This entry is derived from a study of siplizumab effects on memory and regulatory T cells. Repertoires were generated with immunoSEQ multiplex PCR, while TCRdb's copy carries only in-frame clones and drops some. This table has roughly 120,000 clones, around 92% appearing once. Study-level results: The drug siplizumab significantly decreased the alloreactive sequences that could be traced to unstimulated CD4+ memory cells. Suppressive capability of dividing Tregs from siplizumab cultures went unverified.

This clonotype was sampled from a human donor in good health. The chain combines TRBV6-1 with TRBJ2-4; 7 nucleotides agree with TRBD2. The sample comprised Tregs sorted from blood. The CDR3 DNA follows: TGTGCCAGCAGGCGGGGGTTTGAGGCCAAAAACATTCAGTACTTC. Protein sequence: CASRRGFEAKNIQYF.